This T cell receptor (beta chain) was sequenced in a study of blood T cell repertoires in COVID-19. Study background: The samples span acute and convalescent COVID-19 from the United States, Italy and Spain.

This CDR3 spans 16 amino acids. V lost 4 bases to trimming and J lost 5 bases; unmatched junction nucleotides: 10. Germline V gene sequence: CDR1 SGHNT, CDR2 YYREEE (reference sequence). Only in-frame clones appear in the TCRdb table, and some are missing; sequencing was by immunoSEQ multiplex PCR. The repertoire has about 88,000 clones, roughly 87% of them found once; the top ten carry roughly 15%. This clone showed up just once. The chain combines TRBV5-4 with TRBJ2-3; 10 positions match TRBD2. The receptor was isolated from a male donor with acute or convalescent COVID-19. Sequencing input: peripheral blood. CDR3 in DNA: TGTGCCAGCAGCCCCGGGGCTAGCGGGGGCGGAGATACGCAGTATTTT. It specifies CASSPGASGGGDTQYF.